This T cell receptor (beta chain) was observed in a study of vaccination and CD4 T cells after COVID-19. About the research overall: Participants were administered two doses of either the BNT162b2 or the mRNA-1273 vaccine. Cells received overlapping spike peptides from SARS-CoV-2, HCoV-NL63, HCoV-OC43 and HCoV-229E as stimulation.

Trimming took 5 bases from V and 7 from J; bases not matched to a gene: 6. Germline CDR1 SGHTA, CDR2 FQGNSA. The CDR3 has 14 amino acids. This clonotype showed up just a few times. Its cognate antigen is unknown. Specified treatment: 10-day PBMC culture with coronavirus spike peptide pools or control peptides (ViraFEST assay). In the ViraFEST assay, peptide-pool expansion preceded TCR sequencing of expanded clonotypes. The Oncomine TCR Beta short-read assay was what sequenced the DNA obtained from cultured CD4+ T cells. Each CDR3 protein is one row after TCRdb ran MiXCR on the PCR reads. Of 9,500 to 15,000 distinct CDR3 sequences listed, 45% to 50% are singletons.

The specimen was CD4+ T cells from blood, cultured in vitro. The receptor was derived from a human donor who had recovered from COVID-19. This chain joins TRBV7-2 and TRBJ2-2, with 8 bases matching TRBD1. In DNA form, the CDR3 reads TGTGCCAGCAGCGCAGGGGGCAGGAACGGGGAGCTGTTTTTT. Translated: CASSAGGRNGELFF. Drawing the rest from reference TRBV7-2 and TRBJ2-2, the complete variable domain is GAGVSQSPSNKVTEKGKDVELRCDPISGHTALYWYRQSLGQGLEFLIYFQGNSAPDKSGLPSDRFSAERTGGSVSTLTIQRTQQEDSAVYLCASSAGGRNGELFFGEGSRLTVL.